Listed below are T cell receptor beta chains from one sample, sequenced in a study of blood T cells in healthy people across ages. Each CDR3 protein is one row after TCRdb ran MiXCR on the 5' RACE reads. This sample has 650,000 to 800,000 distinct CDR3 sequences, with over 40% found just once. The source material was blood. Receptors originate from a woman of 80 years or more in good health. The CDR3 runs from the conserved cysteine through the conserved F or W. A D gene is named only where the DNA matches it firmly. The size entry is marked missing in some rows and otherwise reads once, few, many or a size class.

J	D	V	size	DNA	CDR3
TRBJ2-1	.	TRBV27	many	TGTGCCAGCAGTTTGGGTGTGAGCTCCTACAATGAGCAGTTCTTC	CASSLGVSSYNEQFF
TRBJ1-6	TRBD1	TRBV6-1	.	TGTGCCAGCAGTGAAAGGGTGCGGGACAGGTCACCCCTCCACTTT	CASSERVRDRSPLHF
TRBJ2-3	TRBD2	TRBV7-2	.	TGTGCCAGCAGCTTGCCTAGCGGGGGGGGTACAGATACGCAGTATTTT	CASSLPSGGGTDTQYF
TRBJ2-5	.	TRBV29-1	many	TGCAGCGTTGAAGATAATAGCATTGGGGAGACCCAGTACTTC	CSVEDNSIGETQYF
TRBJ2-1	.	TRBV24-1	.	TGTGCCACCAGTGACCCCTCAGGTAAACACAGCAATGAGCAGTTCTTC	CATSDPSGKHSNEQFF
TRBJ2-5	.	TRBV20-1	many	TGCAGTGCTCCCCAGGGTCGAGGGACCCAGTACTTC	CSAPQGRGTQYF
TRBJ1-5	.	TRBV20-1	.	TGCAGTGCGCGATGGGGGCAGCTCAATCAGCTCCAGCATTTT	CSARWGQLNQLQHF
TRBJ1-4	.	TRBV7-3	many	TGTGCCAGCAGCTTCCGACCAGGGGAAAAACTGTTTTTT	CASSFRPGEKLFF
TRBJ2-3	TRBD2	TRBV7-2	.	TGTGCCAGCAGCTTAGTTAGCGGGCACCTCACAGATACGCAGTATTTT	CASSLVSGHLTDTQYF
TRBJ2-7	TRBD1	TRBV6-5	.	TGTGCCAGCAGTTACGATCAGGACAGGCCGTTCTACGAGCAGTACTTC	CASSYDQDRPFYEQYF
TRBJ2-7	.	TRBV4-3	.	TGCGCCAGCAGCCAAGATATCTCCTACGAGCAGTACTTC	CASSQDISYEQYF
TRBJ2-7	.	TRBV6-5	.	TGTGCCAGCAGTTACGGGGCCAGGGCACTCTACGATCAGTACTTC	CASSYGARALYDQYF
TRBJ1-2	.	TRBV7-9	.	TGTGCCAGCAGCAAACCCACTACTGCTGGTGGCTACACCTTC	CASSKPTTAGGYTF
TRBJ2-7	.	TRBV12-3/TRBV12-4	.	TGTGCCAGCAGTTTATGGGAGTACAATGAGCAGTACTTC	CASSLWEYNEQYF
TRBJ2-1	.	TRBV15	once	TGTGCCACCAGCAGGACCTCCACGGATGAGCAGTTCTTC	CATSRTSTDEQFF
TRBJ2-3	TRBD2	TRBV7-9	.	TGTGCCAGCAGCTCGAGGGGTATGGCGGGGGGGCCTCGAGCGACAGATACGCAGTATTTT	CASSSRGMAGGPRATDTQYF
TRBJ2-7	.	TRBV5-1	.	TGCGCCAGCAGCTTGGCCAACCCCGGCGACAATGAGCAGTACTTC	CASSLANPGDNEQYF
TRBJ2-2	.	TRBV20-1	.	TGCAGTGCTAGAGTGCCAGTTAACACCGGGGAGCTGTTTTTT	CSARVPVNTGELFF
TRBJ2-5	.	TRBV20-1	.	TGCAGTGCCACCCAAGCGGACTCGCGAGTGCAGTACTTC	CSATQADSRVQYF
TRBJ2-2	TRBD1	TRBV7-2	once	TGTGCCAGCGGCCCGGACAGGGGCAGCGGGGAGCTGTTTTTT	CASGPDRGSGELFF
TRBJ1-5	.	TRBV15	.	TGTGCCACCAGCAGAGATCGGTACGGGGGTGGTCAGCCCCAGCATTTT	CATSRDRYGGGQPQHF
TRBJ2-3	.	TRBV29-1	few	TGCAGCGTTGGAGTTCTAGCGACTGGCACAGATACGCAGTATTTT	CSVGVLATGTDTQYF
TRBJ2-4	TRBD1	TRBV20-1	.	TGCAGTGCTTCCCGGACAGGGAAAAACATTCAGTACTTC	CSASRTGKNIQYF
TRBJ2-2	.	TRBV2	many	TGTGCCAGCCGGGGGACGAACACCGGGGAGCTGTTTTTT	CASRGTNTGELFF
TRBJ2-3	.	TRBV12-3/TRBV12-4	.	TGTGCCAGCACCCTCGGGACCTTCAGCACAGATACGCAGTATTTT	CASTLGTFSTDTQYF
TRBJ1-2	.	TRBV5-1	.	TGCGCCAGCAGCTTGGCGGGGACTTCCGGTGATGGCTACACCTTC	CASSLAGTSGDGYTF
TRBJ2-2	TRBD2	TRBV20-1	.	TGCAGTACTAGAGAAGCGGGAGGGCTTGGCGGGGAGCTGTTTTTT	CSTREAGGLGGELFF
TRBJ1-5	TRBD1	TRBV12-3/TRBV12-4	many	TGTGCCAGCAGTTTTAGACAGGGAGGCCAGCCCCAGCATTTT	CASSFRQGGQPQHF
TRBJ2-2	TRBD2	TRBV29-1	.	TGCAGCGTTGCTACGGGACTAGTGACCGGGGAGCTGTTTTTT	CSVATGLVTGELFF
TRBJ2-5	.	TRBV29-1	few	TGCAGCGTCGGAGGCGGGACGTGGAATGAGCAGTACTTC	CSVGGGTWNEQYF
TRBJ2-1	.	TRBV29-1	.	TGCAGCGTTGAAGGGACTACGATGGTCGATGAGCAGTTCTTC	CSVEGTTMVDEQFF
TRBJ2-7	.	TRBV3-1	many	TGTGCCAGCAGCCAAGGACTGGATCCCTACGAGCAGTACTTC	CASSQGLDPYEQYF
TRBJ2-2	.	TRBV29-1	once	TGCAGCGTTGTGGCGGGGGCCAACACCGGGGAGCTGTTTTTT	CSVVAGANTGELFF
TRBJ2-7	TRBD1	TRBV5-1	once	TGCGCCAGCGTACCGGGACAGGGGTCCCCCAGGTGCGAGCAGTACTTC	CASVPGQGSPRCEQYF
TRBJ2-1	.	TRBV29-1	once	TGCAGCGTCGCCGGGACACCCTCGTCGGGGTCCTACAATGAGCAGTTCTTC	CSVAGTPSSGSYNEQFF
TRBJ1-2	.	TRBV6-1	.	TGTGCCAGCAGTGAAACCCTCGGTGGCGACTATGGCTACACCTTC	CASSETLGGDYGYTF
TRBJ2-2	.	TRBV4-2	few	TGTGCCACCACACAAACAAGAACCGGGGAGCTGTTTTTT	CATTQTRTGELFF
TRBJ2-7	TRBD2	TRBV20-1	.	TGCAGTGCTAGAGATGGTCCAGGGTTGACTAGCGGGACCTACGAGCAGTACTTC	CSARDGPGLTSGTYEQYF
TRBJ2-2	.	TRBV12-3/TRBV12-4	few	TGTGCCAGCAGCCCCGCCGGGCCCGGGGAGCTGTTTTTT	CASSPAGPGELFF
TRBJ2-5	.	TRBV20-1	.	TGCAGTGCTAGTACGTTTTCGACTAGTAACCCGGAGGGGGAGACCCAGTACTTC	CSASTFSTSNPEGETQYF
TRBJ2-7	TRBD2	TRBV3-1	few	TGTGCCAGCAGCCATAATGTCGCGGGCGGGAGTGCTTACGAGCAGTACTTC	CASSHNVAGGSAYEQYF
TRBJ2-5	.	TRBV15	.	TGTGCCACCAGCGTGGGCGTACAAGAGACCCAGTACTTC	CATSVGVQETQYF
TRBJ2-1	.	TRBV12-3/TRBV12-4	many	TGTGCCAGCACCCTAGGAAGGGGAAACTACAATGAGCAGTTCTTC	CASTLGRGNYNEQFF
TRBJ2-2	.	TRBV7-2	.	TGTGCCAGCACCGTCTTTAGGGCCGGGGAGCTGTTTTTT	CASTVFRAGELFF
TRBJ2-2	.	TRBV12-3/TRBV12-4	few	TGTGCCAGCAGCGACGACGCGGGTCGGGAGCTGTTTTTT	CASSDDAGRELFF
TRBJ2-1	TRBD2	TRBV4-2	once	TGTGCCAGCAGCCAAGATACCCTGACTAGCGGGAGGGTTAAGAATGAGCAGTTCTTC	CASSQDTLTSGRVKNEQFF
TRBJ2-7	.	TRBV29-1	once	TGCAGCGTTGGTAAACGCCGCCCCCACTACGAGCAGTACTTC	CSVGKRRPHYEQYF
TRBJ2-1	TRBD2	TRBV6-1	.	TGTGCCGGCAGTGTCCGGACTAGCGGGGGGGCCGGGGTACGGTACAATGAGCAGTTCTTC	CAGSVRTSGGAGVRYNEQFF
TRBJ2-5	.	TRBV5-1	.	TGCGCCAGCAGCTCCCTGGACCACCAAGAGACCCAGTACTTC	CASSSLDHQETQYF
TRBJ1-2	.	TRBV7-4	.	TGTGCCTGCAGCCCTACAGTGTCCTTCCGAATTAACTATGGCTACACCTTC	CACSPTVSFRINYGYTF
TRBJ2-3	TRBD2	TRBV24-1	many	TGTGCCACCAGTGACCGGACTAGCGGGATCACAGATACGCAGTATTTT	CATSDRTSGITDTQYF
TRBJ1-1	TRBD1	TRBV6-5	.	TGTGCCAGCAGTATACTAATCGGACAGGGACACACTGAAGCTTTCTTT	CASSILIGQGHTEAFF
TRBJ2-3	TRBD2	TRBV9	.	TGTGCCAGCAGCGACCGCCGGGGGGGGATAGCAACAGATACGCAGTATTTT	CASSDRRGGIATDTQYF
TRBJ2-1	TRBD2	TRBV5-1	many	TGCGCCAGCAGCCCGGGACTAGCGGGTCTTCTCTACAATGAGCAGTTCTTC	CASSPGLAGLLYNEQFF
TRBJ1-2	.	TRBV7-9	.	TGTGCCAGCAGCCAGACCACGGGACACCTTAACTATGGCTACACCTTC	CASSQTTGHLNYGYTF
TRBJ2-1	TRBD1	TRBV11-2	.	TGTGCCAGCAGCTTAGATCCGACAGGGCGGATTGAGCAGTTCTTC	CASSLDPTGRIEQFF
TRBJ2-1	.	TRBV20-1	.	TGCAGTGCCCAGGAGTCGTTCGCGGGTGAGCAGTTCTTC	CSAQESFAGEQFF
TRBJ2-2	TRBD2	TRBV15	few	TGTGCCACCACGGGGGGGACGTACACCGGGGAGCTGTTTTTT	CATTGGTYTGELFF
TRBJ2-5	.	TRBV27	few	TGTGCCAGCAGTTTCAATTCGGGGCAGGGCTGTGAGCAGTACTTC	CASSFNSGQGCEQYF
TRBJ2-4	.	TRBV7-2	.	TGTGCCAGCAGCCCTCAGGGGTCCGTAGCCAAAAACATTCAGTACTTC	CASSPQGSVAKNIQYF